This T cell receptor beta chain was identified during a study of blood T cell repertoires in COVID-19. Authors' data handling: Reference gene primer amplification yielded estimated nucleated cell counts. The assay was immunoSEQ multiplex PCR, and TCRdb's table has in-frame clones only and misses some. V, J and clone size are taken as reported in that table, and D and trimming were inferred from the DNA itself. The sample has 200,000 to 250,000 clones, nearly 90% seen once. Germline V gene data show CDR1 as LGHNT and CDR2 as FRNRAP. CDR3 length: 15 amino acids. V was clipped by 4 bases and J by 4 bases; unmatched bases: 5. Clinical history reported by participants formed the basis on which cohorts were assigned.

This sequence originates from a man between 25 and 39 years old who had recovered from COVID-19. The J gene is TRBJ2-1, the V gene TRBV12-5; 9 positions match TRBD2. The sample taken for sequencing was PBMCs or T cells enriched from blood (not recorded which). CDR3 sequence reads: CASGWASGTYNEQFF. CDR3 bases: TGTGCTAGTGGTTGGGCTAGCGGGACATACAATGAGCAGTTCTTC. Filled out from reference TRBV12-5 and TRBJ2-1, the complete variable domain reads DARVTQTPRHKVTEMGQEVTMRCQPILGHNTVFWYRQTMMQGLELLAYFRNRAPLDDSGMPKDRFSAEMPDATLATLKIQPSEPRDSAVYFCASGWASGTYNEQFFGPGTRLTVL.